This TCR beta chain was identified during a study of multiple sclerosis patients with progressive multifocal leukoencephalopathy (dated by TCRdb to the late 2010s). In terms of the full investigation: Roughly five natalizumab-treated MS patients who did not develop PML were used as controls and were sampled longitudinally. Peripheral T and B cells were examined in MS patients who went on to develop PML (4 under natalizumab, 1 after alemtuzumab) as well as in treated patients who did not. Two patients on natalizumab who later developed PML were tracked over time from before therapy, through 6 and 12 months, up to PML onset. The goal was to find JC virus-specific or public T-cell expansions that arose at the time of PML onset.

Amplification of TRB CDR3 regions from genomic DNA was performed at survey-level depth using the immunoSEQ two-step multiplex PCR. Synthetic inline TR CDR3 controls covering all V-J pairings were spiked into each PCR so that template counts could be estimated and amplification bias removed. Reads were processed so that amplification and sequencing bias were reduced, and quantification was performed against synthetic TR CDR3 analogs. On the authors' methods: In ImmunoSEQ Analyzer, raw data were processed so that out-of-frame sequences and CDR3s with stop codons were removed, with gene names following IMGT nomenclature. Repertoire diversity was summarized as normalized Shannon entropy, defined as 1 minus Pielou's evenness. TRB sequences were considered identical only when V gene, J gene and CDR3 were shared. Public PML clonotypes were CDR3s shared by two or more PML-onset samples but absent earlier, in controls, and in public databases. CDR3 amino acid composition by position was analyzed with Skylign using the observed count method. Held by TCRdb, this immuneACCESS table contains in-frame sequences only and omits some clones. Under half of the omission traces to an unresolved V gene where checked; the cause of the rest is unknown. V, J and clone size derive from that table, while D and trimming were established from the DNA sequence. Present in this sample are roughly 30,000 clones, approximately 91% of which were seen just once. The biggest ten clones account for over 1.3% of the sample.

V is clipped by 5 bases and J by 4 bases, and the sequence between their germline boundaries is 14 bases long. From the cysteine up to the phenylalanine, the CDR3 has a length of 15 residues. Only the CDR3 portion is preserved as DNA: 45 bases, with reading frame beginning at the first base. As encoded in the germline V gene, CDR1 is MGHDK while CDR2 is SYGVNS. This specimen's time point label, per the study, means: before natalizumab initiation. All listed patients had previously received interferon beta, and all PML patients were female. Blood samples at T0 were collected prior to the first natalizumab infusion. Ficoll-Hypaque density gradient centrifugation was used to isolate peripheral blood mononuclear cells. To note about this clone: What this receptor recognizes is not known. No base-level quality is on record; no much larger clone is a single base apart.

General study outcomes and caveats: Because of the small, descriptive cohort, whether findings reflect JC virus infection or general immunocompromise remained unclear. TRB clones above 0.5% frequency appeared only in PML patients, but expanded clones at PML onset were already present before and during natalizumab therapy. Analysis was limited to peripheral blood, even though cerebrospinal fluid or brain lymphocytes might be more informative for natalizumab-associated PML. Most PML patients had lower normalized Shannon entropy, suggesting less diverse TRB repertoires, while values in the natalizumab-treated controls sat near 1. When PML developed, no shared TRBV or TRBJ gene usage and no preferred TRBV-TRBJ pairings were found.

This clonotype was sampled from a human donor with multiple sclerosis. What was sequenced was PBMCs. Rearrangement joined TRBV25-1 to TRBJ1-4, with the D gene too uncertain to name. The CDR3 loop reads CASSPEAYRNEKLFF. The bases read TGTGCCAGCAGTCCAGAAGCGTACCGTAATGAAAAACTGTTTTTT. Beyond the CDR3, the reference TRBV25-1 and TRBJ1-4 genes provide the residues; the full variable domain reads: EADIYQTPRYLVIGTGKKITLECSQTMGHDKMYWYQQDPGMELHLIHYSYGVNSTEKGDLSSESTVSRIRTEHFPLTLESARPSHTSQYLCASSPEAYRNEKLFFGSGTQLSVL.